This T cell receptor (beta chain) was identified in a study of a mutant IDH1 vaccine in newly diagnosed glioma. Overall study: Eight vaccine doses were administered to patients at weeks 1, 3, 5, 7, 11, 15, 19 and 23. Earlier care involved radiotherapy, temozolomide, or both, and the majority received both. Patients began vaccination 4-6 weeks after radiotherapy alone, or with temozolomide cycles.

The CDR3 length is 17 residues. V was clipped by 5 bases and J by 7 bases; unmatched bases: 8. Germline assignment: CDR1 SGHTA and CDR2 FQGTGA. Note on this clone: Its cognate antigen is unknown.

Study-level results: The authors found pseudoprogression apparently unrelated to changes in top peripheral T cell clonotypes.

Documented time point: week 5, during vaccination. Doses consisted of 300 ug of mutant IDH1 20-mer peptide each, paired with topical imiquimod. Method: immunoSEQ multiplex PCR; TCRdb's copy keeps in-frame clones and lacks some. The repertoire holds roughly 72,000 clones, over 75% seen once, with approximately 0.6% in the top ten. The J gene is TRBJ2-1, the V gene TRBV7-3; 16 positions agree with TRBD2. The source material was PBMCs, sampled from a glioma patient whose treatment included an IDH1 peptide vaccine. The sequence was obtained from a woman aged 45-59 years with glioma. The CDR3 loop reads CASSPGTSGRAINEQFF. CDR3 sequence (DNA): TGTGCCAGCAGCCCCGGGACTAGCGGGAGGGCGATTAATGAGCAGTTCTTC.